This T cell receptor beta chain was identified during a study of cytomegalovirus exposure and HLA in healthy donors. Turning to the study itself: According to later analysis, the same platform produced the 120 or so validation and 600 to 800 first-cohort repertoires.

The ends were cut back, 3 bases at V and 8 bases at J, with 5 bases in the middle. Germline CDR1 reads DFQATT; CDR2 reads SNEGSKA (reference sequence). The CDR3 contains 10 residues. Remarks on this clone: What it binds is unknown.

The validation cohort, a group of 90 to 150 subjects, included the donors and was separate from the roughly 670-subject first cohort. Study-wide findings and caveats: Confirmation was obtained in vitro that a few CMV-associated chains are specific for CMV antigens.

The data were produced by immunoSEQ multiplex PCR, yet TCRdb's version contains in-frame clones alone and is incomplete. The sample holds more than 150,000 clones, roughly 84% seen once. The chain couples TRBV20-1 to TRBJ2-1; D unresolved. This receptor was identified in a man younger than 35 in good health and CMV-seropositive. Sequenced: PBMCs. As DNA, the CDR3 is TGCAGTGCTAGGGCCGATGAGCAGTTCTTC. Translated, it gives CSARADEQFF.